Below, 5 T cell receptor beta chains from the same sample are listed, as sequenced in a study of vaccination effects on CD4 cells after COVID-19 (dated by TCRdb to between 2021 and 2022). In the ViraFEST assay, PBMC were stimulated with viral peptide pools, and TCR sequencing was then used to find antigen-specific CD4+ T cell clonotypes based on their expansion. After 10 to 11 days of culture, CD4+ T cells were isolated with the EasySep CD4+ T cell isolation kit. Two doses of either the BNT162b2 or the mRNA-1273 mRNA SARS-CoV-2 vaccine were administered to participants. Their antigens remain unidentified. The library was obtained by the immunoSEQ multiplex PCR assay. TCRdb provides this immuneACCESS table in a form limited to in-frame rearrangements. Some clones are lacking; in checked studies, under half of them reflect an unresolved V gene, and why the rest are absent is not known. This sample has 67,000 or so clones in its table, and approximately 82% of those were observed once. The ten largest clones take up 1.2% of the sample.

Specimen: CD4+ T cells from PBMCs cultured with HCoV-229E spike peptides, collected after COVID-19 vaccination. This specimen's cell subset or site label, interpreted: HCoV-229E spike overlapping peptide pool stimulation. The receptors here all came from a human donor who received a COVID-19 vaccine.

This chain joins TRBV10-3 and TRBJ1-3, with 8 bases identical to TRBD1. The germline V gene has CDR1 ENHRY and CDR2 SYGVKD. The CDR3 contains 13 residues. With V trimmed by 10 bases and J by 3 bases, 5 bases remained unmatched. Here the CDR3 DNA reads TGTGCCACCTGGACAGGGTATGGAAACACCATATATTTT. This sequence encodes CATWTGYGNTIYF.

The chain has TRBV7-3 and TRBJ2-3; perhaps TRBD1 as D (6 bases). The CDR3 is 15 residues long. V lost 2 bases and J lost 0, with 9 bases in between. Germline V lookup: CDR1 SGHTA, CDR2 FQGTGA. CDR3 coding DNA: TGTGCCAGCAGCTTACCGGGGACAAGCACAGATACGCAGTATTTT. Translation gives CASSLPGTSTDTQYF.

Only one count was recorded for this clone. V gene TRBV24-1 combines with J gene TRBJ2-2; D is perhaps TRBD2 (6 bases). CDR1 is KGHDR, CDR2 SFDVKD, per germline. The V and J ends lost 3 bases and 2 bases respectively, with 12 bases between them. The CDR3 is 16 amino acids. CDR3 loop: CATSDVGGANTGELFF. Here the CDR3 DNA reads TGTGCCACCAGTGATGTAGGAGGGGCTAACACCGGGGAGCTGTTTTTT.

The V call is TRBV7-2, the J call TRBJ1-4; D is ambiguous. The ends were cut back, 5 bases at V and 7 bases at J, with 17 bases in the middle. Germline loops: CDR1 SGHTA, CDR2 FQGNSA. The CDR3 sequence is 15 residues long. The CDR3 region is CASSIPDGRSEKLFF. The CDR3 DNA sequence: TGTGCCAGCAGCATCCCGGACGGGAGGAGTGAAAAACTGTTTTTT. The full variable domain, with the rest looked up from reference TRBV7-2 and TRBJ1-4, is GAGVSQSPSNKVTEKGKDVELRCDPISGHTALYWYRQSLGQGLEFLIYFQGNSAPDKSGLPSDRFSAERTGGSVSTLTIQRTQQEDSAVYLCASSIPDGRSEKLFFGSGTQLSVL.

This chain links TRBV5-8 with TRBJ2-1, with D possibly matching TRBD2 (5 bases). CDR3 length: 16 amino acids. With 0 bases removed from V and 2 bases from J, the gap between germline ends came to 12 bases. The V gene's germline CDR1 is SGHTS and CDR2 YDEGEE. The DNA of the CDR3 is TGTGCCAGCAGCTTGGCCGGAGGCGCCACCTACAATGAGCAGTTCTTC. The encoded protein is CASSLAGGATYNEQFF.